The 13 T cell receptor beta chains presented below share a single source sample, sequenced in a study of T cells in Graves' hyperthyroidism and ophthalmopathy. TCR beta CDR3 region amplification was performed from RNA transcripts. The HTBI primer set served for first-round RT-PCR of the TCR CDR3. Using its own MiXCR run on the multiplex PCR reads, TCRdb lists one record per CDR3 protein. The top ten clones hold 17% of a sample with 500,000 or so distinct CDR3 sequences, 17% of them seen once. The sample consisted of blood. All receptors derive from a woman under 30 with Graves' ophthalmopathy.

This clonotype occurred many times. The CDR3 sequence is CASSQDQGVNQPQHF. The CDR3 nucleotides read TGTGCCAGCAGCCAAGATCAGGGTGTGAATCAGCCCCAGCATTTT. The chain combines TRBV3-1 with TRBJ1-5; perhaps TRBD1 as D (5 bases). V lost 0 bases, J lost 4 bases, and 10 bases lay in between. The germline gives CDR1 LGHDT, CDR2 YNNKEL (reference sequence). The length of the CDR3 is 15 residues.

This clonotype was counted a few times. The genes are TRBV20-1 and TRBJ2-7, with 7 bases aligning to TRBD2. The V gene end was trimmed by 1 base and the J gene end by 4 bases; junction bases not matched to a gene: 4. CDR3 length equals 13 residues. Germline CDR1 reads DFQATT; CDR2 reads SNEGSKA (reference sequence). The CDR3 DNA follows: TGCAGTGCTAGAGGGACTAGAATATACGAGCAGTACTTC. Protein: CSARGTRIYEQYF.

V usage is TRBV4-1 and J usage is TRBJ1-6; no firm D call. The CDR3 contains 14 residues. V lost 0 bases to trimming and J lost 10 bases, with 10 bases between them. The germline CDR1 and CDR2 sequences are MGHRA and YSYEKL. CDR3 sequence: CASSQDSTGSPLHF. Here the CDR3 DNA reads TGCGCCAGCAGCCAAGATAGCACGGGGTCACCCCTCCACTTT.

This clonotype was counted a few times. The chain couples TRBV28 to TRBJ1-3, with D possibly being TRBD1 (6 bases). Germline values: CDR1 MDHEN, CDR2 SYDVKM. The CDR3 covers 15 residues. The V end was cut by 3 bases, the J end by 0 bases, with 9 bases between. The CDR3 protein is CASSFRTVSGNTIYF. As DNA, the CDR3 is TGTGCCAGCAGTTTTAGGACAGTCTCTGGAAACACCATATATTTT. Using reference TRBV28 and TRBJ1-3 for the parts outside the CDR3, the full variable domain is DVKVTQSSRYLVKRTGEKVFLECVQDMDHENMFWYRQDPGLGLRLIYFSYDVKMKEKGDIPEGYSVSREKKERFSLILESASTNQTSMYLCASSFRTVSGNTIYFGEGSWLTVV.

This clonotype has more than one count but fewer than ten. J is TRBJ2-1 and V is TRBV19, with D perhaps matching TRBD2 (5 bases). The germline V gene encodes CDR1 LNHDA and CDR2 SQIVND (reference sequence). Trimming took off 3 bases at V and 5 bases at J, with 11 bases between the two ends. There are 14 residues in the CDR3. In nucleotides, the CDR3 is TGTGCCAGTAGTATCTCTGACTACAACAATGAGCAGTTCTTC. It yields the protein CASSISDYNNEQFF.

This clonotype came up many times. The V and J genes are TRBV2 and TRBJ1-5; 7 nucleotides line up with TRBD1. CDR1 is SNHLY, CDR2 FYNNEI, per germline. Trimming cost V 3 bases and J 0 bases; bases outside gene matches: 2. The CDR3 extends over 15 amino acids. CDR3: CASSDRGNSNQPQHF. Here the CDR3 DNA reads TGTGCCAGCAGTGACAGGGGGAATAGCAATCAGCCCCAGCATTTT.

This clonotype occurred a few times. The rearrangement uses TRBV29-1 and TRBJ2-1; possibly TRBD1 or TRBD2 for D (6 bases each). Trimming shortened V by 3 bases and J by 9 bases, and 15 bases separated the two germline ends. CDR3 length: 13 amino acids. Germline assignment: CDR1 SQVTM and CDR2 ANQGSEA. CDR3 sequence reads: CSVDVGRGGEQFF. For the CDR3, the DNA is TGCAGCGTTGATGTGGGCAGGGGAGGTGAGCAGTTCTTC.

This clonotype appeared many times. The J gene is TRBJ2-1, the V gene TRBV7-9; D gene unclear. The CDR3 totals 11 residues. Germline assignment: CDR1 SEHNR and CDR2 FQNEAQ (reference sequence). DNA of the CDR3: TGTGTAATCCGGGCTAACAATGAGCAGTTCTTC. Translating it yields CVIRANNEQFF.

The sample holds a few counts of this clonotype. In DNA form, the CDR3 reads TGTGCCAGCAGCCGACTGCCTGCTAGCGGGAGAGAGACCCAGTACTTC. This encodes CASSRLPASGRETQYF. This chain uses TRBV6-1 with TRBJ2-5; TRBD2 matches 10 bases. Germline CDR1 reads MNHNS; CDR2 reads SASEGT. The V segment lost 6 bases and the J segment 4 bases; nucleotides outside the gene matches: 11. The CDR3 is 16 amino acids.

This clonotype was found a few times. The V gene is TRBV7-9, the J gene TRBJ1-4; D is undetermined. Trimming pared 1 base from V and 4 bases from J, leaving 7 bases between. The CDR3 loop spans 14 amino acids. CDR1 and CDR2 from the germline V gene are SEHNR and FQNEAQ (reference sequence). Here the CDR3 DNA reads TGTGCCAGCAGCTTAGTTCCTCATAATGAAAAACTGTTTTTT. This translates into CASSLVPHNEKLFF.

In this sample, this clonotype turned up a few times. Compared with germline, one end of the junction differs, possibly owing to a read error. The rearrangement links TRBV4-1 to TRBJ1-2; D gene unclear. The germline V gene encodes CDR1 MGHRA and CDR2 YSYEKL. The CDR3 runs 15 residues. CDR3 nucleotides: TGCGTCAGCAGCCAAGATAGAACAGCTAACTATGGCTACACCTTC. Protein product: CVSSQDRTANYGYTF.

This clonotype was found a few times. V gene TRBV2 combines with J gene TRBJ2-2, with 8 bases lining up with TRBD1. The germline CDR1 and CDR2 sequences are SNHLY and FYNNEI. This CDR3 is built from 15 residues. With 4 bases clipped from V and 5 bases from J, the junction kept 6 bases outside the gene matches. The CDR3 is CASSGQGLGTGELFF. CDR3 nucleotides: TGTGCCAGCAGTGGACAGGGGTTGGGAACCGGGGAGCTGTTTTTT.

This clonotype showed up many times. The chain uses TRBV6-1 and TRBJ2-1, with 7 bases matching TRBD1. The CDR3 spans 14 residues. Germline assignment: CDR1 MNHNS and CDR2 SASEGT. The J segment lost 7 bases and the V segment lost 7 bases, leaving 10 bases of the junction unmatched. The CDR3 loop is CASTTDRTENEQFF. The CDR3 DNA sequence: TGTGCCAGCACTACGGACAGGACCGAGAATGAGCAGTTCTTC.